The clone carrying this TCR beta chain was seen only a few times. Its specificity is unknown. TCRdb recomputed calls from the reads with MiXCR, one row per CDR3 protein. The data contain 900,000 to 950,000 distinct CDR3 sequences, about a third of them seen just once; the ten biggest clones take up around 15%. The data originate from a study of T cell repertoires in cytomegalovirus infection. Across the study: CMV epitopes used comprised recently identified HLA-C-restricted ones and well-studied HLA-B-restricted ones. CMV infection together with matching HLA type was indicated by public TCR beta signatures.

Germline V gene sequence: CDR1 MNHNS, CDR2 SASEGT. This CDR3 is 13 amino acids long. Trimming took off 8 bases at V and 0 bases at J, with 10 bases between the two ends. Study results and limitations: Totalled public TCR beta family frequency picked out people who carried CMV plus the relevant HLA.

Source: cultured CD8+ T cells from PBMCs, taken from culture after CMV antigen stimulation. This receptor was obtained from a human donor in good health (CMV status not recorded). Some clones in this sample may be carry-over from other donors' samples. The V call is TRBV6-1, the J call TRBJ1-1; TRBD1 is a possible D gene (5 bases). The CDR3 DNA reads as TGTGCCAGCGGGCTGGGGCTGAACACTGAAGCTTTCTTT. Its translation is CASGLGLNTEAFF.